This T cell receptor (beta chain) stems from a study of shared clonotypes between healthy human individuals. The data were produced by immunoSEQ multiplex PCR, yet TCRdb's version contains in-frame clones alone and is incomplete. The sample yields under 2.5 million clones, under 95% seen once. V lost 2 bases, J lost 3 bases, and 7 bases stayed unmatched. CDR1 is MDHEN, CDR2 SYDVKM, per germline. The CDR3 spans 18 residues. The rearrangement uses TRBV28 and TRBJ2-2; 12 nucleotides line up with TRBD2. This sequence was found in a man aged 18 to 30 in good health. Some clones in this sample may be carry-over from other donors' samples. The sequencing input was naive CD4+ T cells from PBMCs. This sample's subset: CD45RA+ positively selected. CDR3 amino acids: CASSLDPLAGGYTGELFF. CDR3 DNA sequence: TGTGCCAGCAGTTTAGACCCCCTAGCGGGAGGGTACACCGGGGAGCTGTTTTTT.